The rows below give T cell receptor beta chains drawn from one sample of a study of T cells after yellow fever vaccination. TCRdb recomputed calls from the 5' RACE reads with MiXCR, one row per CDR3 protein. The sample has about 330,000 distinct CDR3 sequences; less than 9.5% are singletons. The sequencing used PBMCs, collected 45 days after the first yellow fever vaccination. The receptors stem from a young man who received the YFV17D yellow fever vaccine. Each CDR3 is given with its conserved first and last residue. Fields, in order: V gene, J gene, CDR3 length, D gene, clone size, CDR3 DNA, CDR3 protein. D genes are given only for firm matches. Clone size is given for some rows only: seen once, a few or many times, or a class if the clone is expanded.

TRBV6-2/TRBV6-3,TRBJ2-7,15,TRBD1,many,TGTGCCAGCAGTCCAATTGGACAGGGGGTCTACGAGCAGTACTTC,CASSPIGQGVYEQYF
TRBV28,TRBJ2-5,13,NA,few,TGTGCCAGCAGTAAACTGATACAAGAGACCCAGTACTTC,CASSKLIQETQYF
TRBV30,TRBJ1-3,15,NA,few,TGTGCCTGGAGTAGGGGGGCCATCTCTGGAAACACCATATATTTT,CAWSRGAISGNTIYF
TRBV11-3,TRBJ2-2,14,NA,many,TGTGCCAGCAGCTTGGACATCAACACCGGGGAGCTGTTTTTT,CASSLDINTGELFF
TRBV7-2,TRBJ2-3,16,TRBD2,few,TGTGCCAGCACCCACGGGGGGTTGGTAAGCACAGATACGCAGTATTTT,CASTHGGLVSTDTQYF
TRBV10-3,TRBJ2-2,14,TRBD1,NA,TGTGCCACCAAAACAGGGGGCAACACCGGGGAGCTGTTTTTT,CATKTGGNTGELFF
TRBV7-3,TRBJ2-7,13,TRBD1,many,TGTGCCAGCTCCGGGACAGGGGAGTACGAGCAGTACTTC,CASSGTGEYEQYF
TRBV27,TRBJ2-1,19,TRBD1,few,TGTGCCAGCAGTTTCCCTTCTCCGGACAGGGGTAGCTCCTACAATGAGCAGTTCTTC,CASSFPSPDRGSSYNEQFF
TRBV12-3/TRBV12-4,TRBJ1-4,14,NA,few,TGTGCCAGCAGTTTTTCAGGGTTGGGTGAAAAACTGTTTTTT,CASSFSGLGEKLFF
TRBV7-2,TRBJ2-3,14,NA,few,TGTGCCAGCAGCAAACAGACCCGCACAGATACGCAGTATTTT,CASSKQTRTDTQYF
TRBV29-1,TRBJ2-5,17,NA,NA,TGCAGCGTTGATGGGCCTTCCTACGGGTGGTCTGCGGAGACCCAGTACTTC,CSVDGPSYGWSAETQYF
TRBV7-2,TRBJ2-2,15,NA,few,TGTGCCAGCAGCTTCGACAGGGCGGGAACCGGGGAGCTGTTTTTT,CASSFDRAGTGELFF
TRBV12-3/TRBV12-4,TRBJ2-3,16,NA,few,TGTGCCAGCAGTTTGAGGGGGGGCAAGAGCACAGATACGCAGTATTTT,CASSLRGGKSTDTQYF
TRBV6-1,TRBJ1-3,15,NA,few,TGTGCCAGCAGCCAAACCGGCATCTCTGGAAACACCATATATTTT,CASSQTGISGNTIYF
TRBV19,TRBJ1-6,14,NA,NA,TGTGCCAGTAGTATAGATCGACTAAATTCACCCCTCCACTTT,CASSIDRLNSPLHF
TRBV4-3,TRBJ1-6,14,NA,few,TGCGCCAGCAGCCAACCAGACGGTGGTTCACCCCTCCACTTT,CASSQPDGGSPLHF
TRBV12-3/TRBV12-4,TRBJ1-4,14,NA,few,TGTGCCAGCAGCCCCGGGGGATTGGATGAAAAACTGTTTTTT,CASSPGGLDEKLFF
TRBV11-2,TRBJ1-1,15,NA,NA,TGTGCCAGCAGCTCGGGAGGGGGTGGAAGCACTGAAGCTTTCTTT,CASSSGGGGSTEAFF
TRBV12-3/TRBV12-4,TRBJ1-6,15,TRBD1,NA,TGTGCCAGCAGGACCCGGGACAGGGATAATTCACCCCTCCACTTT,CASRTRDRDNSPLHF
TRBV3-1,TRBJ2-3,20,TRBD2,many,TGTGCCAGCAGCCAAGAGGTGGGGCTAGCGGGGGGCTTTTCCACAGATACGCAGTATTTT,CASSQEVGLAGGFSTDTQYF
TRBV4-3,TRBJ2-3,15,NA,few,TGCGCCAGCAGCCAAGATCCGGCAAAGGCAGATACGCAGTATTTT,CASSQDPAKADTQYF
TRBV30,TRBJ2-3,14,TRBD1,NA,TGTGCCCGAAAGGACAGGGTGGTCACAGATACGCAGTATTTT,CARKDRVVTDTQYF
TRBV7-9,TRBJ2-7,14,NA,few,TGTGCCAGCAGCCTAACAGAGAGCTCCTACGAGCAGTACTTC,CASSLTESSYEQYF
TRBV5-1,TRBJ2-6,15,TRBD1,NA,TGCGCCAGCAGCTTCAGGGGGCTTGGGGCCAACGTCCTGACTTTC,CASSFRGLGANVLTF
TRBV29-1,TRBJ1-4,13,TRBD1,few,TGCAGCGTTGAAAACAGGGGAAAGGAAAAACTGTTTTTT,CSVENRGKEKLFF